This T cell receptor (beta chain) was identified in a study of CD8+ T cells in alopecia areata. Study-level information: The share of scalp area affected provided the severity score for treated patients. Overall study results and limits: Within the top 100, expanded CD8+ clones significantly decreased with tofacitinib, as did scalp clonality.

V lost 6 bases to trimming and J lost 8 bases, with 7 bases between them. Germline-derived CDR1 and CDR2 are MDHEN and SYDVKM. The CDR3 has 11 residues. As for this clone: Its antigen is undetermined.

Treatment described: oral pan-JAK inhibitor, 5-10 mg twice daily. As part of sample collection, lesional scalp punch biopsies and peripheral blood were taken from alopecia areata patients. PBMCs, the starting material, were the source of sorted CD4+ and CD8+ T cells. After isolation, RNA underwent reverse transcription to generate cDNA as the sequencing template. Assay: immunoSEQ multiplex PCR; the TCRdb copy retains only in-frame clones and omits some. Among around 270,000 clones listed, roughly 50% were seen once. This TCR was recovered from a human donor with alopecia areata. The V and J genes are TRBV28 and TRBJ2-2; no definite D call. The specimen comprised CD4+ T cells sorted from blood, sampled at week 24, from a patient treated with tofacitinib. This chain's CDR3 is CASSQQGELFF. The CDR3 DNA sequence: TGTGCCAGCAGCCAACAAGGGGAGCTGTTTTTT.